The 20 T cell receptor beta chains below all came from one sample that was sequenced in a study of cytomegalovirus exposure and HLA in healthy donors. Both 60 Vbeta primers and 13 Jbeta primers went into the PCR. TCRdb keeps only in-frame clones here, not all; method: immunoSEQ multiplex PCR. The top ten clones hold around 9.1% of a sample with 130,000 to 150,000 clones, under 80% of them seen once. The sequencing sample was made of PBMCs. The receptors originated from a woman in her fifties or sixties in good health and CMV-seropositive.

This clone appeared a single time. The chain recombines TRBV4-2 with TRBJ2-5; TRBD2 aligns across 8 bases. Germline assignment: CDR1 LGHNA and CDR2 YNFKEQ. The V and J ends lost 0 bases and 5 bases, in that order; junction bases with no gene match: 11. The length of the CDR3 is 17 residues. The CDR3 protein is CASSQETSGGRWETQYF. The DNA of the CDR3 is TGTGCCAGCAGCCAAGAAACTAGCGGAGGGAGGTGGGAGACCCAGTACTTC.

This clone was seen more than once but under ten times. The rearrangement joins TRBV6-6 to TRBJ2-7, with D possibly matching TRBD1 (6 bases). Germline CDR1 reads MNHNY; CDR2 reads SVGAGI (reference sequence). Trimming pared 7 bases from V and 5 bases from J, leaving 18 bases between. The CDR3 is 14 residues long. CDR3 protein: CASTNMGASNEQYF. CDR3 bases: TGTGCCAGCACCAATATGGGGGCGTCTAACGAGCAGTACTTC.

The chain uses TRBV9 and TRBJ1-1, with 12 bases that match TRBD1. The V and J ends lost 3 bases and 5 bases, in that order; junction bases with no gene match: 14. Germline CDR1 SGDLS, CDR2 YYNGEE. The length of the CDR3 is 18 residues. The CDR3 sequence is CASSASPGDRGRPTEAFF. As DNA, the CDR3 is TGTGCCAGCAGCGCTTCGCCGGGGGACAGGGGGCGCCCGACTGAAGCTTTCTTT.

This clone appeared a few times. The chain carries TRBV7-8 and TRBJ1-1; 8 nucleotides align to TRBD1. V lost 5 bases to trimming and J lost 4 bases; unmatched junction nucleotides: 6. Germline values: CDR1 SGHVS, CDR2 FQNEAQ. The CDR3 consists of 14 residues. Here the CDR3 DNA reads TGTGCCAGCAGCATCGGACAGGGATCCACTGAAGCTTTCTTT. This encodes CASSIGQGSTEAFF. The variable domain in full, with the rest retrieved from reference TRBV7-8 and TRBJ1-1, is GAGVSQSPRYKVAKRGQDVALRCDPISGHVSLFWYQQALGQGPEFLTYFQNEAQLDKSGLPSDRFFAERPEGSVSTLKIQRTQQEDSAVYLCASSIGQGSTEAFFGQGTRLTVV.

This chain connects TRBV15 to TRBJ1-5; no clear D gene. Germline CDR1 is LNHNV and CDR2 is YYDKDF (reference sequence). V was clipped by 1 base and J by 6 bases, with 4 bases between them. CDR3 length: 12 residues. The DNA of the CDR3 is TGTGCCACCAGCAGAGGCGGTCAGCCCCAGCATTTT. Protein sequence: CATSRGGQPQHF.

This clone has only a few counts. V and J are TRBV27 and TRBJ1-2; D is uncertain. The CDR3 runs to 13 residues. V lost 3 bases to trimming and J lost 2 bases, with 7 bases between them. Germline V gene data show CDR1 as MNHEY and CDR2 as SMNVEV (reference sequence). CDR3 nucleotide sequence: TGTGCCAGCAGTTTTGGGCCCAACTATGGCTACACCTTC. As protein: CASSFGPNYGYTF.

V is TRBV4-2 and J is TRBJ2-7, with 11 bases lining up with TRBD2. The CDR3 runs to 15 residues. CDR1 is LGHNA and CDR2 is YNFKEQ in the germline V gene. V shed 0 bases and J 4 bases; nucleotides not matched to a gene: 2. The CDR3 is CASSQELAGAYEQYF. In DNA, the CDR3 is TGTGCCAGCAGCCAAGAACTAGCGGGGGCTTACGAGCAGTACTTC.

The CDR3 is CASSSGLAGGGQETQYF. In DNA form, the CDR3 reads TGTGCCAGCAGCTCTGGACTAGCGGGGGGGGGACAAGAGACCCAGTACTTC. J is TRBJ2-5 and V is TRBV7-9; 15 bases match TRBD2. The CDR3 has 17 residues. Germline CDR1 is SEHNR and CDR2 is FQNEAQ (reference sequence). V lost 4 bases and J lost 2; bases outside the gene matches: 5.

The rearrangement links TRBV29-1 to TRBJ1-2, with D possibly being TRBD1 (6 bases). There are 11 residues in the CDR3. Trimming took off 6 bases at V and 6 bases at J, with 11 bases between the two ends. Germline V CDR1 and CDR2: SQVTM, ANQGSEA. This chain's CDR3 is CSVGTSNGYTF. The CDR3 DNA sequence: TGCAGCGTGGGGACAAGTAATGGCTACACCTTC.

The V call is TRBV19, the J call TRBJ2-6; 7 bases align to TRBD2. The ends lost 2 bases at V and 0 bases at J; junction bases unmatched: 13. The CDR3 extends over 20 amino acids. Germline V lookup: CDR1 LNHDA, CDR2 SQIVND (reference sequence). CDR3 region: CASSISFGGRDYSGANVLTF. CDR3 nucleotide sequence: TGTGCCAGTAGTATATCATTCGGCGGCAGGGACTACTCTGGGGCCAACGTCCTGACTTTC.

The CDR3 sequence: CASSPQGGITDTQYF. CDR3 bases: TGTGCCAGTAGTCCACAGGGAGGGATCACAGATACGCAGTATTTT. This chain uses TRBV19 with TRBJ2-3, with D possibly matching TRBD2 (7 bases). This CDR3 contains 15 residues. Trimming stripped 5 bases from V and 2 bases from J, with 14 bases between. Germline CDR1 and CDR2: LNHDA and SQIVND (reference sequence).

The chain combines TRBV6-1 with TRBJ2-2, with D hard to call. This CDR3 has 13 residues. V shed 7 bases and J shed 3 bases, with 9 bases lying between them. Per the germline V gene, CDR1 is MNHNS and CDR2 is SASEGT. As DNA, the CDR3 is TGTGCCAGCAATTACCGGGACACCGGGGAGCTGTTTTTT. Residues: CASNYRDTGELFF.

This clone turned up a few times. The rearrangement links TRBV5-1 to TRBJ2-7, with 10 nucleotides matching TRBD2. CDR1 SGHRS and CDR2 YFSETQ come from the germline V gene. J was trimmed by 2 bases and V by 4 bases; bases with no gene match: 3. The CDR3 runs 14 residues. The CDR3 is CASSLTSGAYEQYF. The CDR3 nucleotides read TGCGCCAGCAGCCTCACTAGCGGGGCCTACGAGCAGTACTTC.

The gene calls are TRBV7-9 and TRBJ2-5; possible D gene TRBD2, 6 bases. This CDR3 comprises 16 residues. The germline V gene has CDR1 SEHNR and CDR2 FQNEAQ (reference sequence). Trimming removed 3 bases at V and 1 base at J, with 15 bases between. CDR3 loop: CASSLPTGDVQETQYF. The CDR3 bases are TGTGCCAGCAGCTTGCCGACGGGGGATGTCCAAGAGACCCAGTACTTC.

The genes are TRBV5-1 and TRBJ2-7; TRBD1 matches at 11 bases. Germline trimming cut 3 bases from V and 2 bases from J; bases unmatched to any gene: 7. Germline CDR1 reads SGHRS; CDR2 reads YFSETQ. The CDR3 has 16 residues. CDR3 loop: CASSSPPGQGAYEQYF. The CDR3 coding sequence is TGCGCCAGCAGCTCCCCCCCGGGACAGGGGGCCTACGAGCAGTACTTC.

V and J are TRBV5-5 and TRBJ2-7; TRBD1 aligns across 11 bases. The V gene end was trimmed by 5 bases and the J gene end by 6 bases; junction bases not matched to a gene: 13. The CDR3 is 16 amino acids. The germline V gene has CDR1 SGHKS and CDR2 YYEKEE (reference sequence). CDR3 protein: CASRRNMGQGVSEQYF. CDR3 in DNA: TGTGCCAGCAGGCGAAACATGGGACAGGGGGTTAGCGAGCAGTACTTC. Filled out from reference TRBV5-5 and TRBJ2-7, the complete variable domain reads DAGVTQSPTHLIKTRGQQVTLRCSPISGHKSVSWYQQVLGQGPQFIFQYYEKEERGRGNFPDRFSARQFPNYSSELNVNALLLGDSALYLCASRRNMGQGVSEQYFGPGTRLTVT.

This clone came up a few times. This chain links TRBV4-2 with TRBJ1-4; D not resolved. Between the trimmed V and J ends, which lost 5 bases and 7 bases, there was a span of 14 bases. The CDR3 loop spans 14 amino acids. Germline V gives CDR1 LGHNA, CDR2 YNFKEQ. The chain's CDR3 is CASSSSTTGEKLFF. CDR3 DNA sequence: TGTGCCAGCAGCTCTTCAACTACGGGTGAAAAACTGTTTTTT.

The V and J genes are TRBV18 and TRBJ2-2; TRBD1 is a possible D gene (6 bases). Germline lookup yields CDR1 KGHSH and CDR2 LQKENI. The CDR3 length is 14 residues. V was cut by 3 bases and J by 3 bases, with 8 bases left in between. DNA of the CDR3: TGTGCCAGCTCACCCTACAGGGACACCGGGGAGCTGTTTTTT. Amino acid sequence: CASSPYRDTGELFF.

The chain combines TRBV7-2 with TRBJ1-1; weak D call: TRBD1 (6 bases). V was trimmed by 3 bases and J by 3 bases, leaving 20 bases between them. This CDR3 has 17 residues. Germline CDR1 and CDR2: SGHTA and FQGNSA. CDR3 region: CASSFVGGRGIYTEAFF. In DNA, the CDR3 is TGTGCCAGCAGCTTTGTAGGTGGCAGGGGAATCTACACTGAAGCTTTCTTT.

The chain joins TRBV29-1 to TRBJ2-3; D not certain. The V end lost 0 bases, the J end lost 6 bases, and 10 bases lay between the germline ends. Per the germline V gene, CDR1 is SQVTM and CDR2 is ANQGSEA. CDR3 length equals 13 residues. The CDR3 coding sequence is TGCAGCGTTGAAGAAGGAGATGGGGATACGCAGTATTTT. Protein product: CSVEEGDGDTQYF.